Below are 24 T cell receptor beta chains sequenced from a single sample in a study of blood T cells in healthy people across ages. A second roughly 6 to 12 cycle PCR used barcoded and J-beta primers. TCRdb independently ran MiXCR on the 5' RACE reads; one entry per CDR3 protein. The sample holds around 990,000 distinct CDR3 sequences, 35% to 40% seen once. The sequenced material came from blood. These receptors were collected from a man aged 18 to 30 in good health.

This chain uses TRBV24-1 with TRBJ2-5, with 9 nucleotides matching TRBD1. J gave up 4 bases and V 3 bases, and 11 bases lay outside the gene matches. The germline V gene encodes CDR1 KGHDR and CDR2 SFDVKD. CDR3 length: 17 residues. The CDR3 protein is CATSDSTSGTGRETQYF. The CDR3 DNA reads TGTGCCACCAGTGATAGTACGTCGGGGACAGGGAGAGAGACCCAGTACTTC.

This clonotype has more than one count but fewer than ten. The V call is TRBV5-1, the J call TRBJ2-3, with D possibly being TRBD1 (6 bases). The CDR3 loop spans 16 amino acids. Per the germline V gene, CDR1 is SGHRS and CDR2 is YFSETQ. The germline V and J ends were trimmed by 7 bases and 0 bases, with 18 bases remaining between them. CDR3 coding DNA: TGCGCCAGCGGGGCAGGGGCCAGTTCTAGCACAGATACGCAGTATTTT. Translating it yields CASGAGASSSTDTQYF.

This chain connects TRBV7-6 to TRBJ2-1; D unresolved. Trimming left V 5 bases short and J 8 bases short, with 13 bases between. The CDR3 extends over 13 amino acids. Germline CDR1 is SGHVS and CDR2 is FNYEAQ. The CDR3 bases are TGTGCCAGCAGCGTTAGCATGGGCGATGAGCAGTTCTTC. Residues: CASSVSMGDEQFF. The full variable domain, its missing parts supplied by reference TRBV7-6 and TRBJ2-1, is GAGVSQSPRYKVTKRGQDVALRCDPISGHVSLYWYRQALGQGPEFLTYFNYEAQQDKSGLPNDRFSAERPEGSISTLTIQRTEQRDSAMYRCASSVSMGDEQFFGPGTRLTVL.

The chain links TRBV27 to TRBJ1-2, with D hard to call. V dropped 9 bases and J dropped 4 bases, with 27 bases sitting between them. CDR1 MNHEY and CDR2 SMNVEV come from the germline V gene (reference sequence). This CDR3 has 17 amino acids. The CDR3 sequence is CARRHRGYSPESYGYTF. The CDR3 bases are TGTGCCAGGAGACATCGGGGTTACAGCCCCGAGAGCTATGGCTACACCTTC.

Remarks on this clonotype: The germline gene is not matched at one end of the junction; a read error may be the cause. The chain links TRBV7-2 to TRBJ2-3; D might be TRBD2 (6 bases). This CDR3 region has 17 residues. CDR1 and CDR2 from the germline V gene are SGHTA and FQGNSA. The CDR3 DNA reads as TGTGCCAGCAGCGCTTTCGCGGGACGCCATAGCACAGATACGCAGTGTTTT. Translated, it gives CASSAFAGRHSTDTQCF.

The rearrangement joins TRBV5-6 to TRBJ1-1; 10 bases are shared with TRBD1. The CDR3 loop spans 17 amino acids. Losses at the gene ends were 5 bases for V and 3 bases for J; bases not matched to a gene: 13. Per the germline V gene, CDR1 is SGHDT and CDR2 is YYEEEE. CDR3 in DNA: TGTGCCAGCAGATCTAAACTAACCGGGACAGGGGACACTGAAGCTTTCTTT. It translates to CASRSKLTGTGDTEAFF.

V gene TRBV5-5 combines with J gene TRBJ2-3; TRBD1 agrees at 9 bases. V dropped 0 bases and J dropped 2; count of bases not matched to a gene: 4. From germline, CDR1 is SGHKS and CDR2 YYEKEE (reference sequence). The CDR3 sequence is 16 residues long. As DNA, the CDR3 is TGTGCCAGCAGCTTGGAGTGGGACAGGGACACAGATACGCAGTATTTT. It codes for CASSLEWDRDTDTQYF.

The V and J genes are TRBV5-1 and TRBJ1-4; 7 nucleotides match TRBD1. This CDR3 is 16 amino acids long. From germline, CDR1 is SGHRS and CDR2 YFSETQ. Trimming at V came to 4 bases and at J to 1 base, leaving 7 bases not matched to a gene. This CDR3 reads CASSRFTGETNEKLFF. In nucleotides, the CDR3 is TGCGCCAGCAGCCGCTTTACAGGGGAAACTAATGAAAAACTGTTTTTT.

V is TRBV6-9 and J is TRBJ2-1; D remains unclear. The germline V and J ends were trimmed by 8 bases and 0 bases, with 23 bases remaining between them. Germline V gene lookup returns CDR1 MNHGY and CDR2 SVAAGI. The CDR3 covers 18 residues. Here the CDR3 DNA reads TGTGCCAGCCGACACGACGCCCGGACCCGAAGCTCCTACAATGAGCAGTTCTTC. The encoded protein is CASRHDARTRSSYNEQFF.

Comment on this clonotype: This may come from a read error, since a much larger clone is one base off. The chain uses TRBV12-3 or TRBV12-4 and TRBJ2-3; D remains unclear. The CDR3 has 12 residues. The CDR3 DNA follows: TGTACCAGCAGTTTTACCCCAGATACGCAGTATTTT. This sequence encodes CTSSFTPDTQYF.

This clonotype was counted only a few times. The chain has TRBV20-1 and TRBJ2-1; 9 bases are a match to TRBD2. J lost 0 bases, V lost 3 bases, and 9 bases had no gene match. This CDR3 is 17 amino acids long. Germline CDR1 and CDR2: DFQATT and SNEGSKA (reference sequence). CDR3 nucleotides: TGCAGTGCTAGTGTCAGCGGGGGGACTAGCTCCTACAATGAGCAGTTCTTC. Protein sequence: CSASVSGGTSSYNEQFF.

About this clonotype itself: A read error may produce the germline difference seen at one junction end. The rearrangement links TRBV2 to TRBJ2-6; D could derive from TRBD1 or TRBD2 (5 bases each). Germline CDR1 reads SNHLY; CDR2 reads FYNNEI. CDR3 size: 13 residues. The DNA of the CDR3 is TGTGCCAGCAGTGACCCCGGGGCCAACGTCCCGACTTTC. As protein: CASSDPGANVPTF.

The chain employs TRBV2 and TRBJ2-4; D possibly matches TRBD1 or TRBD2 (6 bases each). The end of the DNA is better explained by TRBJ2-7, so the J call may be wrong. The germline CDR1 and CDR2 sequences are SNHLY and FYNNEI. The CDR3 sequence is 13 residues long. The DNA of the CDR3 is TGTGCCAGCGTCTGGGGGGCAGCCTACGAGCAGTACTTC. Its protein is CASVWGAAYEQYF.

In its sample, this clonotype was seen a few times. This sequence joins TRBV7-2 and TRBJ2-3; perhaps TRBD2 as D (5 bases). CDR3 length: 13 residues. CDR1 SGHTA and CDR2 FQGNSA come from the germline V gene. With 10 bases removed from V and 1 base from J, the gap between germline ends came to 12 bases. CDR3 sequence: CATEVRGTDTQYF. CDR3 nucleotides: TGTGCCACCGAGGTGCGGGGCACAGATACGCAGTATTTT. The variable domain in full, completed from reference TRBV7-2 and TRBJ2-3, reads GAGVSQSPSNKVTEKGKDVELRCDPISGHTALYWYRQSLGQGLEFLIYFQGNSAPDKSGLPSDRFSAERTGGSVSTLTIQRTQQEDSAVYLCATEVRGTDTQYFGPGTRLTVL.

The chain carries TRBV28 and TRBJ1-2; a weak D match, TRBD1 (5 bases). Germline V gene data show CDR1 as MDHEN and CDR2 as SYDVKM. The CDR3 extends over 12 amino acids. With 5 bases removed from V and 7 bases from J, the gap between germline ends came to 11 bases. The CDR3 loop is CASSQGTTGYTF. Here the CDR3 DNA reads TGTGCCAGCAGTCAAGGGACCACTGGCTACACCTTC.

This clonotype has just a few counts. The chain combines TRBV28 with TRBJ2-1; D not certain. The CDR3 is made up of 13 amino acids. The germline V gene encodes CDR1 MDHEN and CDR2 SYDVKM. V was shortened by 3 bases and J by 6 bases, with 9 bases between the two germline ends. The CDR3 bases are TGTGCCAGCAGTTTTTCGACCCTCAATGAGCAGTTCTTC. It specifies CASSFSTLNEQFF.

The chain links TRBV7-6 to TRBJ1-2; D perhaps matches TRBD1 (6 bases). The CDR3 sequence is 15 residues long. V shed 5 bases and J shed 2 bases, with 15 bases lying between them. Germline V gives CDR1 SGHVS, CDR2 FNYEAQ. The CDR3 DNA reads as TGTGCCAGCAGCCCTAATTCAGGGGACAACTATGGCTACACCTTC. Translating it yields CASSPNSGDNYGYTF.

The CDR3 sequence is CASSPIGNGGTGANVLTF. The CDR3 nucleotides are TGTGCCAGCAGCCCCATAGGGAACGGGGGGACTGGGGCCAACGTCCTGACTTTC. The chain is built from TRBV7-2 and TRBJ2-6; 7 nucleotides line up with TRBD2. This CDR3 is built from 18 residues. Germline V lookup: CDR1 SGHTA, CDR2 FQGNSA. V lost 5 bases to trimming and J lost 2 bases; unmatched junction nucleotides: 12.

The chain combines TRBV5-5 with TRBJ1-5; D ambiguous. Germline CDR1 SGHKS, CDR2 YYEKEE (reference sequence). This CDR3 contains 13 residues. The V and J ends lost 4 bases and 6 bases respectively, with 11 bases between them. The CDR3 sequence is CASSPERTQPQHF. The DNA of the CDR3 is TGTGCCAGCAGCCCAGAGAGAACTCAGCCCCAGCATTTT.

The V gene is TRBV5-1, the J gene TRBJ2-3; 7 nucleotides align to TRBD1. The CDR3 totals 15 residues. J was trimmed by 1 base and V by 5 bases; bases with no gene match: 7. Germline values: CDR1 SGHRS, CDR2 YFSETQ. CDR3 DNA sequence: TGCGCCAGCAGTCCACAGGGGCTGGGCACAGATACGCAGTATTTT. Residues: CASSPQGLGTDTQYF.

The V and J genes are TRBV5-1 and TRBJ2-3; tentative D call: TRBD1 (6 bases). Deletions cut 4 bases from V and 4 bases from J, with 19 bases between. CDR1 is SGHRS, CDR2 YFSETQ, per germline. The CDR3 contains 16 residues. In nucleotides, the CDR3 is TGCGCCAGCAGCCTCTCGACAGGTGGGATCCCAGATACGCAGTATTTT. This sequence encodes CASSLSTGGIPDTQYF.

With regard to this clonotype: This may be a read error: a much more frequent sequence differs by one nucleotide. The chain is built from TRBV5-1 and TRBJ1-2, with TRBD1 as a possible D gene (5 bases). Per the germline V gene, CDR1 is SGHRS and CDR2 is YFSETQ. This CDR3 comprises 13 residues. The DNA of the CDR3 is TGCGCCTGCAGCTCACGACAGAACTATGGCTACACCTTC. This encodes CACSSRQNYGYTF.

V gene TRBV20-1 combines with J gene TRBJ2-3; 10 positions match TRBD2. The CDR3 is 15 residues long. V trimming: 2 bases; J trimming: 2 bases; junction bases outside the gene matches: 4. Germline CDR1 DFQATT, CDR2 SNEGSKA (reference sequence). The CDR3 sequence is CSARIAGGPTDTQYF. The CDR3 DNA sequence: TGCAGTGCTAGAATAGCGGGGGGCCCCACAGATACGCAGTATTTT.

Only a few counts were recorded for this clonotype. The rearrangement joins TRBV5-1 to TRBJ2-3, with D perhaps matching TRBD2 (5 bases). Germline assignment: CDR1 SGHRS and CDR2 YFSETQ. CDR3 length: 12 residues. Trimming took 3 bases from V and 4 from J, leaving 6 bases between them. The CDR3 DNA follows: TGCGCCAGCAGCTGGACTTCAGATACGCAGTATTTT. It encodes CASSWTSDTQYF.